This entry is about one T cell receptor (beta chain). This record belongs to a study of CD8 T cells in ankylosing spondylitis. Quantitative 5'-RACE with molecular barcodes generated TCR beta libraries. Each CDR3 protein is one row after TCRdb ran MiXCR on the 5' RACE reads. There are approximately 350,000 distinct CDR3 sequences in the sample; 14% to 15% occur only once, and 0.85% to 1.4% lies in the top ten. This sequence was found in a male donor with ankylosing spondylitis or in good health (not recorded which). Material: blood, either unsorted or a sorted T cell fraction (not recorded which).

In nucleotides, the CDR3 is TGTGCCAGCAGCCCGGACAGGACAGGGACCCAGTACTTC. This encodes CASSPDRTGTQYF. This rearrangement joins TRBV7-8 to TRBJ2-5; TRBD1 aligns across 7 bases. V lost 5 bases, J lost 7 bases, and 7 bases stayed unmatched. The germline V gene has CDR1 SGHVS and CDR2 FQNEAQ. This CDR3 region has 13 residues.